This entry lists 18 T cell receptor beta chains sequenced from one sample in a study of T cell responses to AZD1222 COVID-19 vaccine. Method: immunoSEQ multiplex PCR; TCRdb's copy keeps in-frame clones and lacks some. Of more than 65,000 clones in the sample, less than 90% were seen once. The sequences come from peripheral blood, collected on day 0 of AZD1222 vaccination. These receptors were obtained from an adult in good health.

This rearrangement joins TRBV9 to TRBJ1-2; D gene uncertain. CDR1 and CDR2 (germline): SGDLS, YYNGEE. This CDR3 spans 15 amino acids. The V gene lost 4 bases and the J gene lost 0 bases, with 13 bases spanning the gap. This chain's CDR3 is CASSRSDPTNYGYTF. The CDR3 DNA reads as TGTGCCAGCAGCCGCTCGGACCCTACTAACTATGGCTACACCTTC.

The CDR3 here is CASRGGRLGNQPQHF. The CDR3 bases are TGTGCCAGCAGGGGGGGCAGGTTGGGAAATCAGCCCCAGCATTTT. V is TRBV6-5 and J is TRBJ1-5; maybe TRBD1 (6 bases). CDR3 length: 15 amino acids. Trimming shortened V by 6 bases and J by 4 bases, and 16 bases separated the two germline ends. CDR1 is MNHEY and CDR2 is SVGAGI in the germline V gene.

The V and J genes are TRBV6-1 and TRBJ2-5, with D perhaps TRBD1 (6 bases). Germline V CDR1 and CDR2: MNHNS, SASEGT. The length of the CDR3 is 12 residues. Trimming removed 6 bases from V and 9 bases from J, with 14 bases in between. This chain's CDR3 is CASSSSGVSQYF. The CDR3 nucleotides read TGTGCCAGCAGCTCCTCAGGGGTATCCCAGTACTTC.

This chain links TRBV7-3 with TRBJ1-2; TRBD1 aligns across 7 bases. V shed 0 bases, J shed 4 bases, and the junction held 8 bases outside the gene matches. The CDR3 totals 16 residues. From germline, CDR1 is SGHTA and CDR2 FQGTGA. The CDR3 nucleotides read TGTGCCAGCAGCTTAACCTCGGACAGGAGCACCTATGGCTACACCTTC. It yields the protein CASSLTSDRSTYGYTF. Filled out from reference TRBV7-3 and TRBJ1-2, the complete variable domain reads GAGVSQTPSNKVTEKGKYVELRCDPISGHTALYWYRQSLGQGPEFLIYFQGTGAADDSGLPNDRFFAVRPEGSVSTLKIQRTERGDSAVYLCASSLTSDRSTYGYTFGSGTRLTVV.

The chain joins TRBV19 to TRBJ2-1, with D perhaps matching TRBD1 (6 bases). Germline CDR1 LNHDA, CDR2 SQIVND (reference sequence). The CDR3 is made up of 15 amino acids. Trimming stripped 0 bases from V and 5 bases from J, with 11 bases between. The CDR3 is CASSIEGAWHNEQFF. Written as DNA, the CDR3 is TGTGCCAGTAGTATAGAGGGGGCATGGCACAATGAGCAGTTCTTC.

The chain uses TRBV27 and TRBJ2-7; D gene unclear. The CDR3 is 10 residues long. Trimming took off 2 bases at V and 7 bases at J, with 3 bases between the two ends. CDR1 and CDR2 from the germline V gene are MNHEY and SMNVEV (reference sequence). For the CDR3, the DNA is TGTGCCAGCAGTTTAAGAGAGCAGTACTTC. Amino acids: CASSLREQYF.

This clone has a handful of counts. J is TRBJ1-5 and V is TRBV28; D ambiguous. Trimming left V 1 base short and J 0 bases short, with 13 bases between. Per germline, CDR1 MDHEN and CDR2 SYDVKM. This CDR3 contains 17 residues. DNA for the CDR3: TGTGCCAGCAGTTTATTTAGTCTGAGGTATAGCAATCAGCCCCAGCATTTT. It is translated as CASSLFSLRYSNQPQHF.

The rearrangement joins TRBV5-4 to TRBJ2-7; 10 bases match TRBD1. The V segment lost 3 bases and the J segment 4 bases; nucleotides outside the gene matches: 7. The CDR3 contains 15 residues. Germline V gives CDR1 SGHNT, CDR2 YYREEE (reference sequence). As DNA, the CDR3 is TGTGCCAGCAGCTCCCGGGACAGGGGAGCTTACGAGCAGTACTTC. Its translation: CASSSRDRGAYEQYF.

This chain connects TRBV11-2 to TRBJ1-2; no clear D. This CDR3 has 13 amino acids. Looked up from germline, CDR1 is SGHAT and CDR2 is FQNNGV. Trimming stripped 6 bases from V and 4 bases from J, with 12 bases between. CDR3 protein: CASSLAQTYGYTF. CDR3 in DNA: TGTGCCAGCAGTCTCGCACAGACCTATGGCTACACCTTC. The entire variable domain, with the rest obtained from reference TRBV11-2 and TRBJ1-2, is as follows: EAGVAQSPRYKIIEKRQSVAFWCNPISGHATLYWYQQILGQGPKLLIQFQNNGVVDDSQLPKDRFSAERLKGVDSTLKIQPAKLEDSAVYLCASSLAQTYGYTFGSGTRLTVV.

The rearrangement links TRBV19 to TRBJ2-6; D is ambiguous. Germline CDR1 LNHDA, CDR2 SQIVND (reference sequence). The V gene lost 5 bases and the J gene lost 2 bases, with 10 bases spanning the gap. CDR3 size: 15 residues. This CDR3 reads CASSGLAAGANVLTF. CDR3 sequence (DNA): TGTGCCAGTAGTGGGCTGGCTGCTGGGGCCAACGTCCTGACTTTC.

This chain joins TRBV19 and TRBJ1-5, with 7 bases fitting TRBD1. The germline V gene has CDR1 LNHDA and CDR2 SQIVND (reference sequence). V gave up 2 bases and J gave up 1 base; unmatched junction bases: 5. This CDR3 is built from 16 residues. The CDR3 DNA is TGTGCCAGTAGTATAAGACAGGGTTCGAGCAATCAGCCCCAGCATTTT. Amino acids: CASSIRQGSSNQPQHF.

J is TRBJ2-6 and V is TRBV5-1; 7 bases are a match to TRBD1. V shed 2 bases, J shed 0 bases, and the junction held 8 bases outside the gene matches. This CDR3 has 18 residues. Germline values: CDR1 SGHRS, CDR2 YFSETQ. The CDR3 spells CASSFSGQKSSGANVLTF. The CDR3 DNA follows: TGCGCCAGCAGCTTCTCGGGACAGAAGAGCTCTGGGGCCAACGTCCTGACTTTC. The whole variable domain, remainder taken from reference TRBV5-1 and TRBJ2-6, is KAGVTQTPRYLIKTRGQQVTLSCSPISGHRSVSWYQQTPGQGLQFLFEYFSETQRNKGNFPGRFSGRQFSNSRSEMNVSTLELGDSALYLCASSFSGQKSSGANVLTFGAGSRLTVL.

The chain uses TRBV6-2 or TRBV6-3 and TRBJ1-5; tentative D call: TRBD1 (5 bases). Germline values: CDR1 MNHEY, CDR2 SVGEGT. V was clipped by 2 bases and J by 13 bases, with 15 bases between them. The CDR3 runs 13 residues. CDR3 in amino acids: CASSYAGPGSQHF. The CDR3, as DNA: TGTGCCAGCAGTTACGCGGGACCGGGATCGCAGCATTTT.

The V and J genes are TRBV6-1 and TRBJ2-5, with a tentative D call TRBD2 (6 bases). CDR1 MNHNS and CDR2 SASEGT come from the germline V gene. The CDR3 totals 16 residues. Trimming pared 0 bases from V and 2 bases from J, leaving 13 bases between. The CDR3 nucleotides are TGTGCCAGCAGTGAAGCGCTAGCCGGGGGTCAAGAGACCCAGTACTTC. Its protein product is CASSEALAGGQETQYF.

V and J are TRBV28 and TRBJ1-5; the D gene is possibly TRBD1 (6 bases). There are 14 residues in the CDR3. The germline gives CDR1 MDHEN, CDR2 SYDVKM. V dropped 7 bases and J dropped 6 bases, with 16 bases sitting between them. This CDR3 is CASTFTGPGQPQHF. DNA of the CDR3: TGTGCCAGCACCTTTACAGGGCCCGGTCAGCCCCAGCATTTT.

The J gene is TRBJ1-2, the V gene TRBV11-2; D uncertain. Trimming took 4 bases from V and 8 from J, leaving 11 bases between them. CDR1 is SGHAT and CDR2 is FQNNGV in the germline V gene. This CDR3 region has 12 residues. For the CDR3, the DNA is TGTGCCAGCAGCTCCACTGGGCGGGGCTACACCTTC. Residues: CASSSTGRGYTF.

This sequence joins TRBV5-6 and TRBJ1-1, with TRBD1 matching 9 bases. There are 17 residues in the CDR3. The germline CDR1 and CDR2 sequences are SGHDT and YYEEEE. V lost 3 bases and J lost 4; bases outside the gene matches: 13. The DNA of the CDR3 is TGTGCCAGCAGCTGGAGGGGTGGACAGGGGAGGAGCACTGAAGCTTTCTTT. This encodes CASSWRGGQGRSTEAFF.

The J gene is TRBJ2-7, the V gene TRBV28; TRBD1 agrees at 9 bases. The CDR3 loop spans 15 amino acids. Trimming took 5 bases from V and 7 from J; bases not matched to a gene: 12. CDR1 and CDR2 from the germline V gene are MDHEN and SYDVKM. CDR3 region: CASSLGDRASREQYF. The DNA of the CDR3 is TGTGCCAGCAGTCTGGGGGACAGGGCTTCAAGGGAGCAGTACTTC.